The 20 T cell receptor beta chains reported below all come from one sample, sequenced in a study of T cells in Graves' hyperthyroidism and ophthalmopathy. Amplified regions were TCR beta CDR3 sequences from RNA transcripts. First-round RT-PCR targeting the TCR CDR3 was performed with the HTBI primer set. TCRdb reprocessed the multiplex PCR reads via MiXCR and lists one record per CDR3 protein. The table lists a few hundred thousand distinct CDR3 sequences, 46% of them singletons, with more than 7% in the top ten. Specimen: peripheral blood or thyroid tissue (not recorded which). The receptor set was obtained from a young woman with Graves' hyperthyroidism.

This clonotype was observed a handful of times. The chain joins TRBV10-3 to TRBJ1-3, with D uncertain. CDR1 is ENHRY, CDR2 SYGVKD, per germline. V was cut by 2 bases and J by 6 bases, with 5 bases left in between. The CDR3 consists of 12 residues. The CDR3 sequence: CAISEDINTIYF. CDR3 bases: TGTGCCATCAGTGAGGACATAAACACCATATATTTT.

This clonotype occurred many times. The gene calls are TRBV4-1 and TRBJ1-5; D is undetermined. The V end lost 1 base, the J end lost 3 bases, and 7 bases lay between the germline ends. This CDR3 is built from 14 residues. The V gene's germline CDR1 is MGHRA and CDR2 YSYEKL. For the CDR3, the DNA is TGCGCCAGCAGCCAAGTGCAGGACAATCAGCCCCAGCATTTT. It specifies CASSQVQDNQPQHF.

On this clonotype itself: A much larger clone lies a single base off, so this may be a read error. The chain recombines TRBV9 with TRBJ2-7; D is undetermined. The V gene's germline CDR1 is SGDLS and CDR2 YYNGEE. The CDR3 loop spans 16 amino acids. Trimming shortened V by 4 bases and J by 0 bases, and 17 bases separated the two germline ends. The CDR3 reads CASSNGVGRISYEQYF. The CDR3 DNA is TGTGCCAGCAGCAACGGAGTGGGTCGGATCTCCTACGAGCAGTACTTC.

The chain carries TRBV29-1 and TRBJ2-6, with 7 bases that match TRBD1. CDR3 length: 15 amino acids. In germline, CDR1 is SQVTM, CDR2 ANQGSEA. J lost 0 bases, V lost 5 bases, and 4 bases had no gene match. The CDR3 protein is CSVRAGGSGANVLTF. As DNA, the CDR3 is TGCAGCGTTAGGGCAGGGGGCTCTGGGGCCAACGTCCTGACTTTC.

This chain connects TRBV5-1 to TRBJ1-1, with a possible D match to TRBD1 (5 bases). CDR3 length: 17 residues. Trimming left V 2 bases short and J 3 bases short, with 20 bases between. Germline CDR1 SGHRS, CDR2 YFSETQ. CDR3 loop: CASSFSRDLGCDTEAFF. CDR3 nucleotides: TGCGCCAGCAGCTTTAGCCGGGACCTCGGATGCGACACTGAAGCTTTCTTT.

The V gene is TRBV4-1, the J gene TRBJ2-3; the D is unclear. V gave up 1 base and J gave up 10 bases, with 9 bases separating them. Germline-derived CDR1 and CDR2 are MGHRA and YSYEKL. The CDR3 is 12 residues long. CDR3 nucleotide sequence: TGCGCCAGCAGCCAAGGTCAAGTCGCGCAGTATTTT. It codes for CASSQGQVAQYF.

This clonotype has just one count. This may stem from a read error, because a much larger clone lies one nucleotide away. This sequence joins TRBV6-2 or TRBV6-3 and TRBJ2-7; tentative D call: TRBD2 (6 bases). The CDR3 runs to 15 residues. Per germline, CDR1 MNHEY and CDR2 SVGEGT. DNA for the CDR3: TGTGCCAACAGTTACGGTGGACTATCTTCCTACGAGCAGTACTTC. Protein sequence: CANSYGGLSSYEQYF.

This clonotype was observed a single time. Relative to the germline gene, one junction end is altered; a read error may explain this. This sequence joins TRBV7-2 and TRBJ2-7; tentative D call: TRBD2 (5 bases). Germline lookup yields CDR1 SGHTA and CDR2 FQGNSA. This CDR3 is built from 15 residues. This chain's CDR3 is CASGFLGGSSYEQYF. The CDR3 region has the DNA TGTGCCAGCGGCTTCCTCGGAGGCAGCTCCTACGAGCAGTACTTC.

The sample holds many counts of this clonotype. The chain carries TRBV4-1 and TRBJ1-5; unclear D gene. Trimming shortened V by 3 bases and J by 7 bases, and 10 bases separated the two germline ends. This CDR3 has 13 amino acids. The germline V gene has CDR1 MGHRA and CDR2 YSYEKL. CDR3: CASSQPAGQPQHF. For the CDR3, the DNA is TGCGCCAGCAGCCAGCCGGCGGGGCAGCCCCAGCATTTT.

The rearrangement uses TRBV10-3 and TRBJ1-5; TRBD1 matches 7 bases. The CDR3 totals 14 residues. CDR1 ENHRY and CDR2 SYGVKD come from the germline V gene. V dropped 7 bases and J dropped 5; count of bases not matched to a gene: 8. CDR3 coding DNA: TGTGCCATCAACCCGGGACAGCAGGATCAGCCCCAGCATTTT. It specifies CAINPGQQDQPQHF.

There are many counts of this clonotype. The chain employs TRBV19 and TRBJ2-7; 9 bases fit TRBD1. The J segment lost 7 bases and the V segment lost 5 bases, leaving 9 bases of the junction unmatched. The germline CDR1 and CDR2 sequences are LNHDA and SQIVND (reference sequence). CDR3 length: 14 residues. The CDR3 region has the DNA TGTGCCAGTAGTTTCCGGGACAGGGCGGGAGAGCAGTACTTC. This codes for CASSFRDRAGEQYF.

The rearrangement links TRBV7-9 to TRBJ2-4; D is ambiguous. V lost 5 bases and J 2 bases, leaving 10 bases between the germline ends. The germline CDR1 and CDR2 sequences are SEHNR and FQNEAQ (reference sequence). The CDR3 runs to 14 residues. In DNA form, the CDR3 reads TGTGCCAGCAGCCCTGCGGAGACCAAAAACATTCAGTACTTC. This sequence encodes CASSPAETKNIQYF.

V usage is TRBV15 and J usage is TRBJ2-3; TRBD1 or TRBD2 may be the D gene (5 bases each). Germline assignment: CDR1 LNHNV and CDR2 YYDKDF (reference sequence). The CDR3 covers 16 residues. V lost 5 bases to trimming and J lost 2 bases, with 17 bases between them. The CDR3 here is CATSRSGTRTTDTQYF. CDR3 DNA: TGTGCCACCAGCCGCTCCGGGACGCGCACCACAGATACGCAGTATTTT.

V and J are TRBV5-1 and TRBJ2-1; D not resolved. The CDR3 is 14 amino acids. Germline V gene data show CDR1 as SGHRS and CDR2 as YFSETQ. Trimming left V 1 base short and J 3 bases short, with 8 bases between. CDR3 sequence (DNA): TGCGCCAGCAGCTTGTGGCGGAGCTACAATGAGCAGTTCTTC. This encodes CASSLWRSYNEQFF.

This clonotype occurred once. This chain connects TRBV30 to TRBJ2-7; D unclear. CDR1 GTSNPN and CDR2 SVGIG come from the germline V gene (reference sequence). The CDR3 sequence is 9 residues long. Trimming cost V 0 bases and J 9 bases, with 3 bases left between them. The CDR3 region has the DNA TGTGCCTGGAGTGTGGGGCAGTACTTC. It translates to CAWSVGQYF.

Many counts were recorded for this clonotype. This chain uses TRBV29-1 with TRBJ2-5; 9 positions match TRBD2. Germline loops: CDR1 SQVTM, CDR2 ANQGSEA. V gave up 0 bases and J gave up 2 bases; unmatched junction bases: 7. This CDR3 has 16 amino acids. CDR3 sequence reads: CSVEDPASGDQETQYF. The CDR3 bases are TGCAGCGTTGAAGATCCGGCTAGCGGGGATCAAGAGACCCAGTACTTC. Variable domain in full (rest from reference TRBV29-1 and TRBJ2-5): SAVISQKPSRDICQRGTSLTIQCQVDSQVTMMFWYRQQPGQSLTLIATANQGSEATYESGFVIDKFPISRPNLTFSTLTVSNMSPEDSSIYLCSVEDPASGDQETQYFGPGTRLLVL.

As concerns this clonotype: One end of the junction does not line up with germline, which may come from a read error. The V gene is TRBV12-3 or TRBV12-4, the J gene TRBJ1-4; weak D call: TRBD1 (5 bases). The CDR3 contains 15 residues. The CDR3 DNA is TGTGCCAGCGGTTTAGCGGGGCCCAAGGGGGAAAAACTGTTTTTT. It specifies CASGLAGPKGEKLFF.

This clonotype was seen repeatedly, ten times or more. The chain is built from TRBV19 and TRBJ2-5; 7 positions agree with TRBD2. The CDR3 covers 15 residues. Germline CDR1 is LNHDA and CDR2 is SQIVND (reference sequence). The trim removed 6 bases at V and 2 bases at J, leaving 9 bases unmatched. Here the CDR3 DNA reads TGTGCCAGTAGAACGGTGGGGGGGACGCAAGAGACCCAGTACTTC. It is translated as CASRTVGGTQETQYF.

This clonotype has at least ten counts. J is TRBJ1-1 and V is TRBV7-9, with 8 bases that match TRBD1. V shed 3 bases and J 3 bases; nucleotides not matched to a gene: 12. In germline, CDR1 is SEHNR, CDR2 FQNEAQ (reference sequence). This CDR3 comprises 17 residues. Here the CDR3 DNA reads TGTGCCAGCAGCTTGGCGGTCCTGACAGGGGAGGACACTGAAGCTTTCTTT. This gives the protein CASSLAVLTGEDTEAFF. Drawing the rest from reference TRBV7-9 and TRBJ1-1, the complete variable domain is DTGVSQNPRHKITKRGQNVTFRCDPISEHNRLYWYRQTLGQGPEFLTYFQNEAQLEKSRLLSDRFSAERPKGSFSTLEIQRTEQGDSAMYLCASSLAVLTGEDTEAFFGQGTRLTVV.

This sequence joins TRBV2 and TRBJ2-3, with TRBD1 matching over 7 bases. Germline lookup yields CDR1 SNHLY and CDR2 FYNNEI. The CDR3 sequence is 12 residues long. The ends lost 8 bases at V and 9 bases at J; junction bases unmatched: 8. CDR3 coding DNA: TGTGCCAGCGGGGATTACAGGGGAACGCAGTATTTT. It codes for CASGDYRGTQYF. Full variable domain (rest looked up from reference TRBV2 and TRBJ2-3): EPEVTQTPSHQVTQMGQEVILRCVPISNHLYFYWYRQILGQKVEFLVSFYNNEISEKSEIFDDQFSVERPDGSNFTLKIRSTKLEDSAMYFCASGDYRGTQYFGPGTRLTVL.